This is a list of T cell receptor beta chains from one sample in a study of molecular identifiers for immune sequencing clone quantification. TCRdb re-analysed the PCR reads in MiXCR, keeping a single row per CDR3 protein. The sample lists about 640,000 distinct CDR3 sequences, about 20% occurring once. Sample: naive CD8+ T cells from blood, with Jurkat cell RNA spiked in. The receptors shown here come from a human donor in good health. Some libraries in this study had Jurkat cell RNA spiked in. CDR3s leave out the opening cysteine and the closing phenylalanine or tryptophan.

V gene	J gene	CDR3 protein
TRBV28	TRBJ2-5	ASIGGSSKTQY
TRBV30	TRBJ2-7	AWRAGLSYEQY
TRBV12-3/TRBV12-4	TRBJ2-7	ASSSEVNEQY
TRBV7-9	TRBJ2-1	ASSSNWNEQF
TRBV6-5	TRBJ1-1	ASRLMNTEAF
TRBV15	TRBJ2-6	ATSSSHGVGANVLT
TRBV12-3/TRBV12-4	TRBJ2-5	ASSLSASGEREY
TRBV28	TRBJ1-1	ASSFRGSGTEAF
TRBV7-2	TRBJ2-1	ASSLEGGSSYNEQF
TRBV7-9	TRBJ1-2	ASSSKGELVDGYT
TRBV6-2/TRBV6-3	TRBJ2-3	ASSYEYTQY
TRBV6-2/TRBV6-3	TRBJ2-7	ASSTGTFSYEQY
TRBV7-9	TRBJ2-1	ASSAGQGVRNEQF
TRBV30	TRBJ2-2	AWRVAGRNTGELF
TRBV5-6	TRBJ1-6	ASSWTGGNSPLH
TRBV6-4	TRBJ2-7	ASSSAGHSYEQY
TRBV19	TRBJ1-1	ASSRLGEDTEAF
TRBV19	TRBJ2-6	ATKVGVSGANVLT
TRBV4-3	TRBJ2-7	ASSQILYGTGLSYEQY
TRBV27	TRBJ2-5	ASSLTSSGRQETQY
TRBV7-9	TRBJ2-4	ASSPIFSKNIQY
TRBV29-1	TRBJ2-7	SVEDRQNFREQY
TRBV13	TRBJ2-3	ASSPPGTNTDTQY
TRBV18	TRBJ2-7	AGSLGQGYEQY
TRBV30	TRBJ2-5	AWIGGLGTQY
TRBV6-5	TRBJ1-1	ASSYAVGGTEAF
TRBV4-3	TRBJ2-1	ASSPSGGRVYNEQF
TRBV28	TRBJ2-7	ASSPEVAVSYEQY
TRBV11-2	TRBJ2-7	ASSPAIRPYEQY
TRBV2	TRBJ2-1	ASRETSASYNEQF
TRBV9	TRBJ2-7	ASSEGQGQDEQY
TRBV7-6	TRBJ2-5	ASSSIGHRMGEETQY
TRBV11-2	TRBJ2-3	ASSLGRDRGFNLADTQY
TRBV12-3/TRBV12-4	TRBJ2-5	ASRSLVPHQETQY
TRBV7-9	TRBJ1-2	ASRADRSYGYT
TRBV6-5	TRBJ1-1	ASRSVHMNTEAF
TRBV6-2/TRBV6-3	TRBJ2-1	ASSSGTRSGTEQF
TRBV3-1	TRBJ1-1	ASSWGGTGGLGTEAF
TRBV13	TRBJ1-2	ASSQVWAGAHGYT
TRBV7-9	TRBJ1-1	ASSLAQAGLTEAF
TRBV7-9	TRBJ2-7	ASSLGDNYYEQY
TRBV24-1	TRBJ2-1	ATRSSGDPYNEQF
TRBV30	TRBJ1-1	AWERDRELEAF
TRBV12-3/TRBV12-4	TRBJ1-5	ASSSSTPRGWSQPQH
TRBV11-2	TRBJ2-5	ASSPRTMQETQY
TRBV13	TRBJ1-2	ASSPFSFVGVSLSGYT
TRBV10-2	TRBJ2-1	ASEPRDRSLSHNEQF
TRBV15	TRBJ2-1	AASRDLGLNNEQF
TRBV4-2	TRBJ2-3	ASSQGTSGRTSTDTQY
TRBV12-3/TRBV12-4	TRBJ2-2	ASGVAGGQNTGELF
TRBV9	TRBJ2-5	ASTPTSGSLPETQY